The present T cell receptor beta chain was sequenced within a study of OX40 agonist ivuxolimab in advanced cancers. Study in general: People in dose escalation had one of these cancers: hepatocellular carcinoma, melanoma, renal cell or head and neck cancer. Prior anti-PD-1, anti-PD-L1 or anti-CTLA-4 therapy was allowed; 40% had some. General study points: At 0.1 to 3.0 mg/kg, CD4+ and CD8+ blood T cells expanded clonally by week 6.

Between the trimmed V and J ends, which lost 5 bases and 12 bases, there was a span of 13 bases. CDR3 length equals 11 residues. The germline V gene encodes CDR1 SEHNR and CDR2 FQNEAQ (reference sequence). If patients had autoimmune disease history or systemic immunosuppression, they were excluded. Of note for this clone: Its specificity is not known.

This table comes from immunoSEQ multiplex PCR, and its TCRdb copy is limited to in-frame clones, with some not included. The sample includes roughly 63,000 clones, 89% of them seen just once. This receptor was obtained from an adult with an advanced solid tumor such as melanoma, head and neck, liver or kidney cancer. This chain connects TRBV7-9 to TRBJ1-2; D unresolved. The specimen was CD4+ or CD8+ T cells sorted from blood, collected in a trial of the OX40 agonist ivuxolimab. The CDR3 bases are TGTGCCAGCAGCGCCGGGCCCCAGGACACCTTC. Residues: CASSAGPQDTF.